Following are 5 T cell receptor beta chains from one sample sequenced in a study of T cell responses to AZD1222 COVID-19 vaccine. Clones were read by immunoSEQ multiplex PCR, and TCRdb kept only the in-frame ones, dropping some. The table shows around 150,000 clones, with over 90% occurring only once. Source: peripheral blood, taken on day 0 of AZD1222 vaccination. These receptors originate from an adult in good health.

The chain carries TRBV6-5 and TRBJ1-6; 8 bases line up with TRBD1. Trimming took 3 bases from V and 3 from J; bases not matched to a gene: 1. The germline gives CDR1 MNHEY, CDR2 SVGAGI. This CDR3 has 15 amino acids. The CDR3 region has the DNA TGTGCCAGCAGTTATGGGACAGGCTATAATTCACCCCTCCACTTT. Amino acid sequence: CASSYGTGYNSPLHF.

The rearrangement uses TRBV7-2 and TRBJ1-4, with 7 bases identical to TRBD1. CDR3 size: 16 residues. The V gene's germline CDR1 is SGHTA and CDR2 FQGNSA. V shed 1 base and J 8 bases; nucleotides not matched to a gene: 10. CDR3 sequence: CASSLVWGQGGEKLFF. The CDR3 DNA sequence: TGTGCCAGCAGCTTAGTTTGGGGGCAGGGGGGCGAAAAACTGTTTTTT.

The CDR3 coding sequence is TGTGCCAGCAGCCCTGGACTAGCGGGGGGCGGGGAGACCCAGTACTTC. Protein product: CASSPGLAGGGETQYF. The gene calls are TRBV11-3 and TRBJ2-5; TRBD2 matches 14 bases. With V trimmed by 5 bases and J by 5 bases, 7 bases remained unmatched. Germline V lookup: CDR1 SGHNT, CDR2 YENEEA. CDR3 length: 16 residues.

On this clone itself: The identical CDR3 is also encoded by other nucleotide sequences in the sample. The genes are TRBV4-3 and TRBJ1-1; D remains ambiguous. The V gene lost 1 base and the J gene lost 2 bases, with 5 bases spanning the gap. Germline CDR1 LGHNA, CDR2 YSLEER. The CDR3 totals 13 residues. CDR3: CASSQGRNTEAFF. The CDR3 bases are TGCGCCAGCAGCCAAGGTAGAAACACTGAAGCTTTCTTT.

This chain links TRBV11-2 with TRBJ2-3; TRBD2 matches 11 bases. Germline values: CDR1 SGHAT, CDR2 FQNNGV. The CDR3 spans 18 residues. With V trimmed by 5 bases and J by 0 bases, 10 bases remained unmatched. In DNA form, the CDR3 reads TGTGCCAGCAGCCCTGGGGCTAGCGGGGGGCGTAGCACAGATACGCAGTATTTT. This sequence encodes CASSPGASGGRSTDTQYF.